This is a list of T cell receptor beta chains from one sample in a study of control samples from healthy donors and cancer patients. The assay was immunoSEQ multiplex PCR, and TCRdb's table has in-frame clones only and misses some. The sample consists of approximately 50,000 clones, roughly 90% of them appearing once. Sequencing was done on a sample of PBMCs. Receptors were obtained from a man between 60 and 70 years old with head and neck cancer. Each CDR3 is given with its conserved first and last residue. D genes are given only for firm matches. Rows give clone size only sometimes, using once, few, many, or a class for an expanded clone.

cdr3_nt: TGTGCCAGTAGTTACGCAGGGGGCTACGAGCAGTACTTC
cdr3_aa: CASSYAGGYEQYF
v_call: TRBV6-2/TRBV6-3
j_call: TRBJ2-7
clone_size: -
d_call: TRBD1

cdr3_nt: TGTGCCAGCAGCATGGAGACTAGCAATGAGCAGTTCTTC
cdr3_aa: CASSMETSNEQFF
v_call: TRBV5-4
j_call: TRBJ2-1
clone_size: -
d_call: -

cdr3_nt: TGCGCCAGCAGCTACCTGGGGAGGGGAAACACCATATATTTT
cdr3_aa: CASSYLGRGNTIYF
v_call: TRBV5-1
j_call: TRBJ1-3
clone_size: -
d_call: -

cdr3_nt: TGTGCCAGCAGCTTAGCGCAGGGGGCCAAGTTCTTC
cdr3_aa: CASSLAQGAKFF
v_call: TRBV11-1
j_call: TRBJ2-1
clone_size: -
d_call: TRBD1

cdr3_nt: TGTGCCAGCACATGGGGGGTTGGCGACACCGGGGAGCTGTTTTTT
cdr3_aa: CASTWGVGDTGELFF
v_call: TRBV7-6
j_call: TRBJ2-2
clone_size: -
d_call: -

cdr3_nt: TGTGCCAGCAGAAAGACGTGGAACACTGAAGCTTTCTTT
cdr3_aa: CASRKTWNTEAFF
v_call: TRBV2
j_call: TRBJ1-1
clone_size: -
d_call: -

cdr3_nt: TGCGCCAGCAGTGAGTCGCCTGGGAGCTCCTACGAGCAGTACTTC
cdr3_aa: CASSESPGSSYEQYF
v_call: TRBV10-2
j_call: TRBJ2-7
clone_size: few
d_call: -

cdr3_nt: TGCGCCAGCAGCCAAGGCTCCTTCACTAACTATGGCTACACCTTC
cdr3_aa: CASSQGSFTNYGYTF
v_call: TRBV4-3
j_call: TRBJ1-2
clone_size: -
d_call: -

cdr3_nt: TGTGCCAGCAGTTACGGAACACAGGGGGGGAACACTGAAGCTTTCTTT
cdr3_aa: CASSYGTQGGNTEAFF
v_call: TRBV6-5
j_call: TRBJ1-1
clone_size: few
d_call: TRBD1

cdr3_nt: TGTGCCAGCTCACTTGACTTCAGGGAGACCCAGTACTTC
cdr3_aa: CASSLDFRETQYF
v_call: TRBV18
j_call: TRBJ2-5
clone_size: -
d_call: -

cdr3_nt: TGCGCCAGCACCAGGACGGCGGGGACACACAATGAGCAGTTCTTC
cdr3_aa: CASTRTAGTHNEQFF
v_call: TRBV5-1
j_call: TRBJ2-1
clone_size: -
d_call: -

cdr3_nt: TGTGCCAGCAGCTTAAGGGCAGGGGGAAACACTGAAGCTTTCTTT
cdr3_aa: CASSLRAGGNTEAFF
v_call: TRBV7-9
j_call: TRBJ1-1
clone_size: -
d_call: TRBD1

cdr3_nt: TGTGCCAGCAGCTTAGGGAAGGGGAGGTGGACTGAAGCTTTCTTT
cdr3_aa: CASSLGKGRWTEAFF
v_call: TRBV11-2
j_call: TRBJ1-1
clone_size: -
d_call: -

cdr3_nt: TGTGCCAGCAGTTTTTTAGTAGGGAATCAGCCCCAGCATTTT
cdr3_aa: CASSFLVGNQPQHF
v_call: TRBV28
j_call: TRBJ1-5
clone_size: -
d_call: -

cdr3_nt: TGTGCCAGTAGTACTACTAGCGGGAGGGCCGCTAGGCAGTTCTTC
cdr3_aa: CASSTTSGRAARQFF
v_call: TRBV19
j_call: TRBJ2-1
clone_size: once
d_call: TRBD2

cdr3_nt: TGTGCCAGCAGCCCGACGACAGGGGGCGTAGATACGCAGTATTTT
cdr3_aa: CASSPTTGGVDTQYF
v_call: TRBV5-6
j_call: TRBJ2-3
clone_size: -
d_call: TRBD1

cdr3_nt: TGTGCCAGCAGTTACGGGCAGACGACTGAAGCTTTCTTT
cdr3_aa: CASSYGQTTEAFF
v_call: TRBV6-2/TRBV6-3
j_call: TRBJ1-1
clone_size: -
d_call: -

cdr3_nt: TGTGCCACCAGCAGAGATAGGACCCCTGGGGGAGAGACCCAGTACTTC
cdr3_aa: CATSRDRTPGGETQYF
v_call: TRBV15
j_call: TRBJ2-5
clone_size: -
d_call: -

cdr3_nt: TGTGCCAGCACCCTGGACAGGGGTTCCTACAATGAGCAGTTCTTC
cdr3_aa: CASTLDRGSYNEQFF
v_call: TRBV2
j_call: TRBJ2-1
clone_size: -
d_call: TRBD1

cdr3_nt: TGTGCCAGCAGCCAAGAGACAGTTTTCTACAATGAGCAGTTCTTC
cdr3_aa: CASSQETVFYNEQFF
v_call: TRBV14
j_call: TRBJ2-1
clone_size: -
d_call: -

cdr3_nt: TGTGCCTACGGGAGGGCTTCTTCGCCAGATACGCAGTATTTT
cdr3_aa: CAYGRASSPDTQYF
v_call: TRBV5-4
j_call: TRBJ2-3
clone_size: once
d_call: TRBD2

cdr3_nt: TGTGCCAGCAGTAAGACATGGGGGGATCAGCCCCAGCATTTT
cdr3_aa: CASSKTWGDQPQHF
v_call: TRBV3-1/TRBV3-2
j_call: TRBJ1-5
clone_size: once
d_call: -

cdr3_nt: TGTGCCAGCACCAAAGTAGGGGGTGCGGACAATCAGCCCCAGCATTTT
cdr3_aa: CASTKVGGADNQPQHF
v_call: TRBV28
j_call: TRBJ1-5
clone_size: medium-sized
d_call: -

cdr3_nt: TGTGCCACCAGCAGAGATCCGGACTCCAGGAATTCACCCCTCCACTTT
cdr3_aa: CATSRDPDSRNSPLHF
v_call: TRBV15
j_call: TRBJ1-6
clone_size: -
d_call: -

cdr3_nt: TGTGCCAGCAGGATAGACAGGAGCTATGGCTACACCTTC
cdr3_aa: CASRIDRSYGYTF
v_call: TRBV12-3/TRBV12-4
j_call: TRBJ1-2
clone_size: -
d_call: -

cdr3_nt: TGTGCCAGCAGCCCTGCCGAGGGCGGTCAGCCCCAGCATTTT
cdr3_aa: CASSPAEGGQPQHF
v_call: TRBV7-2
j_call: TRBJ1-5
clone_size: -
d_call: -

cdr3_nt: TGTGCCAGCAGCTCCACCGGGACAGGGTTTTCCGAGCAGTACTTC
cdr3_aa: CASSSTGTGFSEQYF
v_call: TRBV13
j_call: TRBJ2-7
clone_size: few
d_call: TRBD1

cdr3_nt: TGTGCCAGCAGTTTTAGTGGGGCAGGCCCTAATGAGCAGTTCTTC
cdr3_aa: CASSFSGAGPNEQFF
v_call: TRBV28
j_call: TRBJ2-1
clone_size: -
d_call: -

cdr3_nt: TGTGCCAGTAGCGGGGGGCTCTACGAGCAGTACTTC
cdr3_aa: CASSGGLYEQYF
v_call: TRBV19
j_call: TRBJ2-7
clone_size: -
d_call: -

cdr3_nt: TGTGCCAGCAGCTCGACAGGGGCCGGGGAGCTGTTTTTT
cdr3_aa: CASSSTGAGELFF
v_call: TRBV7-9
j_call: TRBJ2-2
clone_size: -
d_call: TRBD1

cdr3_nt: TGTGCCAGTAGTATAGAAGGGGCCTCCGGGGAGCTGTTTTTT
cdr3_aa: CASSIEGASGELFF
v_call: TRBV19
j_call: TRBJ2-2
clone_size: -
d_call: -

cdr3_nt: TGTGCCAGCAGTTTCCGCAATGACAGGGTTGAAAAACTGTTTTTT
cdr3_aa: CASSFRNDRVEKLFF
v_call: TRBV28
j_call: TRBJ1-4
clone_size: once
d_call: TRBD1

cdr3_nt: TGTGCCAGCAGCTCATCGGGGAACTCGAACACTGAAGCTTTCTTT
cdr3_aa: CASSSSGNSNTEAFF
v_call: TRBV5-5
j_call: TRBJ1-1
clone_size: -
d_call: -

cdr3_nt: TGTGCCAGCAGGCGCCAGTTGAATGAAAAACTGTTTTTT
cdr3_aa: CASRRQLNEKLFF
v_call: TRBV12-3/TRBV12-4
j_call: TRBJ1-4
clone_size: -
d_call: -

cdr3_nt: TGTGCCTGGAGTCGAACAGACAATCAGCCCCAGCATTTT
cdr3_aa: CAWSRTDNQPQHF
v_call: TRBV30
j_call: TRBJ1-5
clone_size: -
d_call: -

cdr3_nt: TGTGCCAGCAGCGTATCAGGGCTTCTCCAAGAGACCCAGTACTTC
cdr3_aa: CASSVSGLLQETQYF
v_call: TRBV9
j_call: TRBJ2-5
clone_size: -
d_call: -

cdr3_nt: TGTGCCAGCAGTGAACTACAGGGGAGTTATTTCGTGGCCAAAAACATTCAGTACTTC
cdr3_aa: CASSELQGSYFVAKNIQYF
v_call: TRBV2
j_call: TRBJ2-4
clone_size: -
d_call: TRBD1